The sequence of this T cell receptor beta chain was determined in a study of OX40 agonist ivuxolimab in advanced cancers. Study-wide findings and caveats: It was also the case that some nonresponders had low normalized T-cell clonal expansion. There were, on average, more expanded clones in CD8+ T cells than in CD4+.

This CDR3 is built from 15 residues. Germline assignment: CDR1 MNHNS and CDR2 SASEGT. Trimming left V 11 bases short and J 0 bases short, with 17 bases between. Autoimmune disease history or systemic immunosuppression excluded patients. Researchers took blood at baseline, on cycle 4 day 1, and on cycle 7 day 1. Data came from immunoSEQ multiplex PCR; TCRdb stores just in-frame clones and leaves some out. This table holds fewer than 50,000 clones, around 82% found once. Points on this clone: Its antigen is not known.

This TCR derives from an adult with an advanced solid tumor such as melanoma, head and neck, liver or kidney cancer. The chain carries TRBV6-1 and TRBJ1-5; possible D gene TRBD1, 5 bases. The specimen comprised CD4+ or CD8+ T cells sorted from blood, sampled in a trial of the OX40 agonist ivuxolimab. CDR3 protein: CAGGAGRHSNQPQHF. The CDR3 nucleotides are TGTGCCGGAGGGGCAGGGCGTCATAGCAATCAGCCCCAGCATTTT.